The T cell receptor delta chain under discussion was sequenced for a study of gamma-delta T cells after stem cell transplantation. TCRdb reprocessed the RT-PCR reads through CATT. Here the sample spans under 1,500 delta-chain clones, roughly 5.2% being singletons. This clone came up a few times. A much larger clone lies a single base off, so this may be a read error. The V gene's germline CDR1 is TSWWSYY and CDR2 QGS. V shed 1 base and J shed 5 bases, with 26 bases lying between them. This CDR3 region has 19 residues. The rearrangement uses TRDV1 and TRDJ1; the D is unclear. This sequence originates from a human donor. It is not recorded whose cells these are; they may come from a transplant donor. Sequencing was done on a sample of gamma-delta T cells. CDR3 sequence: CALGEHCSGSTLSGDKLIF. In DNA form, the CDR3 reads TGTGCTCTTGGGGAACACTGTAGCGGTTCTACGTTGAGTGGGGATAAACTCATCTTT.